The present entry profiles one T cell receptor (beta chain) with its context. The data were taken from a study of blood T cell repertoires in COVID-19. Study in general: Specimens from acute and convalescent COVID-19 originated in the United States, Italy and Spain. PBMCs, B-cell-depleted T cells, or T cells were the source of the cDNA or gDNA that made up the material.

Per the study methods: Counts of nucleated cells, estimated from reference gene primer amplification, were obtained. Data came from immunoSEQ multiplex PCR; TCRdb stores just in-frame clones and leaves some out. That table furnishes V, J and clone size, whereas the DNA furnished D and trimming. The sample comprises about 54,000 clones, more than 90% of which are singletons, and 3% to 5% rests with the top ten. The TCR comes from a man aged 50 or older with acute or convalescent COVID-19. Sequencing used peripheral blood.

This CDR3 reads CASSSLAGYNEQFF. In DNA, the CDR3 is TGTGCCAGCAGCTCTCTAGCGGGCTACAATGAGCAGTTCTTC. V and J are TRBV7-8 and TRBJ2-1; 8 positions match TRBD2. The V segment lost 4 bases and the J segment 3 bases; nucleotides outside the gene matches: 2. Germline assignment: CDR1 SGHVS and CDR2 FQNEAQ. This CDR3 comprises 14 residues.